This T cell receptor (beta chain) came from a study of T cells after yellow fever vaccination. The wider study: The fractions with low cell numbers were processed using SMART-Seq v4 Ultra Low Input.

The CDR3 runs 13 residues. The V gene end was trimmed by 2 bases and the J gene end by 2 bases; junction bases not matched to a gene: 1. CDR1 and CDR2 from the germline V gene are DFQATT and SNEGSKA (reference sequence). TCRdb redid the calling of the 5' RACE reads with MiXCR, one entry per CDR3 protein. The data contain 250,000 to 350,000 distinct CDR3 sequences, approximately 7% of them singletons. Study-wide findings and caveats: Repertoires obtained by FACS sorting could include abundant clonotypes that entered as contaminants from the bulk population.

This clonotype was detected ten times or more. What it recognizes is unknown. The TCR comes from a man aged 18 to 29 who received the YFV17D yellow fever vaccine. The chain uses TRBV20-1 and TRBJ2-7; 9 nucleotides align to TRBD2. The sequences come from PBMCs, collected around 45 days after the first yellow fever vaccination. The CDR3 sequence: CSARPSGAYEQYV. The CDR3 coding sequence is TGCAGTGCTAGACCTAGCGGGGCCTACGAGCAGTACGTC.